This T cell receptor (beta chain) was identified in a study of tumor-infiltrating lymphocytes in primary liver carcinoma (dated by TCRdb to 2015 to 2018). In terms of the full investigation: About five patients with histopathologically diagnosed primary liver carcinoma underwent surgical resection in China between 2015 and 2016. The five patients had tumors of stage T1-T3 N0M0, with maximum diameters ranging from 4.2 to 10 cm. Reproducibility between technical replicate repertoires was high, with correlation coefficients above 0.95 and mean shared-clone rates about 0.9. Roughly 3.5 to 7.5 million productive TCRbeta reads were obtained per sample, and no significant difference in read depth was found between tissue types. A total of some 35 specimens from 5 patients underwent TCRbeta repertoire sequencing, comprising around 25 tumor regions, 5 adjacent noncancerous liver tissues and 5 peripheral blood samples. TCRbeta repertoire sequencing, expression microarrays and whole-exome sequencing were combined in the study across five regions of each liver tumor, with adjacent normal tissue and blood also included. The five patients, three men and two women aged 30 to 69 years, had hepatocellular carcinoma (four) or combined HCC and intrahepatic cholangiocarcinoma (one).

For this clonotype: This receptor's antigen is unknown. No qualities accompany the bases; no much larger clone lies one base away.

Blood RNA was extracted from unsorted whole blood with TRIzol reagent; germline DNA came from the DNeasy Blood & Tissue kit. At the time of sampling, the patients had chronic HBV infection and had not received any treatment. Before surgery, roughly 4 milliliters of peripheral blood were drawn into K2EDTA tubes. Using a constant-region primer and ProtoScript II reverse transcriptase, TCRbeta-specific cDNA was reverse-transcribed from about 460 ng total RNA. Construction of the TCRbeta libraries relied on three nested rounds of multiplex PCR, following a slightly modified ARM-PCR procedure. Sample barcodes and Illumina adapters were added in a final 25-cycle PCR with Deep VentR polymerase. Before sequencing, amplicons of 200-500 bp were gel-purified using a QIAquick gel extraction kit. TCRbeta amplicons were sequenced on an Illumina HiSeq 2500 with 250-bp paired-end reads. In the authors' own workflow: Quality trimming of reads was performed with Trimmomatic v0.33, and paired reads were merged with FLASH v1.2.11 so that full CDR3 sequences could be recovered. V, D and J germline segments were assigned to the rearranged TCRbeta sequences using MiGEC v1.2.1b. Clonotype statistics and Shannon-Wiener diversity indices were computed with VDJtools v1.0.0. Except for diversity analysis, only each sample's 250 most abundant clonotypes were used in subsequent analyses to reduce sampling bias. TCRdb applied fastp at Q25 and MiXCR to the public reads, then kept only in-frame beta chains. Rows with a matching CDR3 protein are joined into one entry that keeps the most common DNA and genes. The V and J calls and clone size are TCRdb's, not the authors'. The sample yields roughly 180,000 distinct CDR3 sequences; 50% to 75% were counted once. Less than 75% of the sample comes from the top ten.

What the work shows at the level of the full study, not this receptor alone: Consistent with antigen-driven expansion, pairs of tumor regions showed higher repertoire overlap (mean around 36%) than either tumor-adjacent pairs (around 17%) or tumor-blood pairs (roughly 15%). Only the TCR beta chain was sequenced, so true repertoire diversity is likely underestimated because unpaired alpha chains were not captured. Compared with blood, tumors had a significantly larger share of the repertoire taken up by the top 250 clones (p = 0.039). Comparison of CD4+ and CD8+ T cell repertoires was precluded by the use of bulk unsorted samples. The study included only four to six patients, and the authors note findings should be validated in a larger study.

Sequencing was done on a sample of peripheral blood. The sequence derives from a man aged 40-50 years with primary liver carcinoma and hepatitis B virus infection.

At the DNA level, the sequence is TGTGCCAGCAGCCTCCCTCCGGTAGCGGATGAGCAGTTCTTC. It codes for CASSLPPVADEQFF. The rearranged chain carries TRBV13 and TRBJ2-1, with TRBD2 tentatively as D gene (6 bases match). The CDR3 covers 14 residues, taking in both the cysteine and the phenylalanine. Only the CDR3 part of the read is kept: 42 bases, read in frame from the first base. The germline ends are 16 bases apart after V is trimmed by 5 bases and J by 8 bases. Looking up the germline V gene (reference sequence) yields CDR1 PRHDT and CDR2 FYEKMQ.